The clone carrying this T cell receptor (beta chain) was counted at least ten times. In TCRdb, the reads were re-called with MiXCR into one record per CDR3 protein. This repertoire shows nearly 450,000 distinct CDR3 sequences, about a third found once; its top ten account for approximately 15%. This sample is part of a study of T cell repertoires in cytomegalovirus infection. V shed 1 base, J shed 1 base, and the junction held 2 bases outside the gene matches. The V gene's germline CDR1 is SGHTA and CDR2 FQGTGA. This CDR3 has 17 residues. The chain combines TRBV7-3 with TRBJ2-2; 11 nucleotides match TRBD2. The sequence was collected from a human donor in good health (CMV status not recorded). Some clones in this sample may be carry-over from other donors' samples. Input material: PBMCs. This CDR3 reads CASSLRGTSGNTGELFF. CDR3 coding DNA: TGTGCCAGCAGCTTAAGAGGGACTAGCGGGAACACCGGGGAGCTGTTTTTT. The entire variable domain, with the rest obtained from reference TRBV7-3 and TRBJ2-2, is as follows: GAGVSQTPSNKVTEKGKYVELRCDPISGHTALYWYRQSLGQGPEFLIYFQGTGAADDSGLPNDRFFAVRPEGSVSTLKIQRTERGDSAVYLCASSLRGTSGNTGELFFGEGSRLTVL.